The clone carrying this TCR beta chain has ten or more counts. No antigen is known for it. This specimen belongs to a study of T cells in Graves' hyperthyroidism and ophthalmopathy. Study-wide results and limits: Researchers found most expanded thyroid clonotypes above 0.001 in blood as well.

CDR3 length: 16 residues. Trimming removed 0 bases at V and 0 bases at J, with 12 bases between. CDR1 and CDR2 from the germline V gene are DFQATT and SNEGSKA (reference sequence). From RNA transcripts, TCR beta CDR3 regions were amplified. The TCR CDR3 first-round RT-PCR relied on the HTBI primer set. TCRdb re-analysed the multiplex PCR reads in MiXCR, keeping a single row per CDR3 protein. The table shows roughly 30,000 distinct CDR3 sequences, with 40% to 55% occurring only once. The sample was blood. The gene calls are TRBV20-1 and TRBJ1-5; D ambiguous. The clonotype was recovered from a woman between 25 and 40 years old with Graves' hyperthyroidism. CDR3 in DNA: TGCAGTGCTAGAGATTTGGGTTGGGATAGCAATCAGCCCCAGCATTTT. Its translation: CSARDLGWDSNQPQHF.